A selection of T cell receptor beta chains follows, all from one sample in a study of CD8 T cells in Susac syndrome. TCRdb used MiXCR to reprocess the immunoSEQ multiplex PCR reads, holding one entry per CDR3 protein. The profile shows about 210,000 distinct CDR3 sequences, around 95% of them singletons. Input material: CD4+ T cells from PBMCs. All receptors come from a human donor with multiple sclerosis. The CDR3 runs from the conserved cysteine through the conserved F or W. Each record gives: clone size, V gene, D gene, J gene, CDR3 DNA, CDR3 protein. The D gene is left open where the match is weak. Clone size, where shown, is once, few, many, or a class for clones that have expanded.

abundance: NA
v_gene: TRBV12-3/TRBV12-4
d_gene: NA
j_gene: TRBJ2-7
CDR3nt: TGTGCCAGCGGCACCGATCAGGCATACTACGAGCAGTACTTC
CDR3aa: CASGTDQAYYEQYF

abundance: NA
v_gene: TRBV2
d_gene: TRBD2
j_gene: TRBJ2-1
CDR3nt: TGTGCCACACTAGCGGGGGGCGGAAGAGGAGACAATGAGCAGTTCTTC
CDR3aa: CATLAGGGRGDNEQFF

abundance: NA
v_gene: TRBV11-2
d_gene: TRBD1
j_gene: TRBJ2-3
CDR3nt: TGTGCCAGCAGCTTAGCTCCTACAGGGGCAGCAGATACGCAGTATTTT
CDR3aa: CASSLAPTGAADTQYF

abundance: NA
v_gene: TRBV12-3/TRBV12-4
d_gene: TRBD2
j_gene: TRBJ2-4
CDR3nt: TGTGCCAGCAGTTTATTTACTAGCGGGACACTAGCCAAAAACATTCAGTACTTC
CDR3aa: CASSLFTSGTLAKNIQYF

abundance: NA
v_gene: TRBV6-6
d_gene: NA
j_gene: TRBJ1-5
CDR3nt: TGTGCCAGCACCACGCAGGGTGGCAATCAGCCCCAGCATTTT
CDR3aa: CASTTQGGNQPQHF

abundance: NA
v_gene: TRBV20-1
d_gene: NA
j_gene: TRBJ1-2
CDR3nt: TGCAGTGCCGCGACAGCTGGCTATGGCTACACCTTC
CDR3aa: CSAATAGYGYTF

abundance: NA
v_gene: TRBV29-1
d_gene: NA
j_gene: TRBJ1-2
CDR3nt: TGCAGCGCCGATGCACACTCTAACTATGGCTACACCTTC
CDR3aa: CSADAHSNYGYTF

abundance: NA
v_gene: TRBV4-1
d_gene: NA
j_gene: TRBJ1-1
CDR3nt: TGCGCCAGCAGCCAAGAGAACACTGGAGAGAACACTGAAGCTTTCTTT
CDR3aa: CASSQENTGENTEAFF

abundance: NA
v_gene: TRBV5-1
d_gene: TRBD2
j_gene: TRBJ2-3
CDR3nt: TGCGCCAGCAGCCCGATGGGACTAGCGGGGGGAGATACGCAGTATTTT
CDR3aa: CASSPMGLAGGDTQYF

abundance: once
v_gene: TRBV30
d_gene: NA
j_gene: TRBJ1-5
CDR3nt: TGTGCCTGGAGTGTACTTGGAGGCGGCAATCAGCCCCAGCATTTT
CDR3aa: CAWSVLGGGNQPQHF

abundance: NA
v_gene: TRBV7-2
d_gene: NA
j_gene: TRBJ1-2
CDR3nt: TGTGCCAGCAGCCCCTTTAAGGGTTTCGATGGCTACACCTTC
CDR3aa: CASSPFKGFDGYTF

abundance: NA
v_gene: TRBV14
d_gene: TRBD1
j_gene: TRBJ2-7
CDR3nt: TGTGCCAGCAGCCTAACCCTCGGGACAGGGTATACCTACGAGCAGTACTTC
CDR3aa: CASSLTLGTGYTYEQYF

abundance: NA
v_gene: TRBV7-2
d_gene: TRBD1
j_gene: TRBJ1-5
CDR3nt: TGTGCCAGCAGCCCGGACAGGGCCAAGCCCCAGCATTTT
CDR3aa: CASSPDRAKPQHF

abundance: NA
v_gene: TRBV20-1
d_gene: TRBD2
j_gene: TRBJ2-3
CDR3nt: TGCAGTGCTAGACGACTAGCGGGAGGAGGGGGCGCAGATACGCAGTATTTT
CDR3aa: CSARRLAGGGGADTQYF

abundance: NA
v_gene: TRBV20-1
d_gene: TRBD2
j_gene: TRBJ2-3
CDR3nt: TGCAGTGCTAGTGGGCTAGCGGGAGGCACAGATACGCAGTATTTT
CDR3aa: CSASGLAGGTDTQYF

abundance: NA
v_gene: TRBV28
d_gene: NA
j_gene: TRBJ2-7
CDR3nt: TGTGCCAGCAGTTTACAGGGAGCCTACGAGCAGTACTTC
CDR3aa: CASSLQGAYEQYF

abundance: NA
v_gene: TRBV20-1
d_gene: NA
j_gene: TRBJ2-7
CDR3nt: TGCAGTGCTTCCGACAGGTCCTACGAGCAGTACTTC
CDR3aa: CSASDRSYEQYF

abundance: NA
v_gene: TRBV30
d_gene: NA
j_gene: TRBJ2-1
CDR3nt: TGTGCCTGGAAGGGTAACTACTGGGCCCATGAGCAGTTCTTC
CDR3aa: CAWKGNYWAHEQFF

abundance: NA
v_gene: TRBV28
d_gene: NA
j_gene: TRBJ2-3
CDR3nt: TGTGCCAGCAGCTTACGCCAGGATACGCAGTATTTT
CDR3aa: CASSLRQDTQYF

abundance: once
v_gene: TRBV3-1
d_gene: NA
j_gene: TRBJ1-2
CDR3nt: TGTGCCAGCAGCCCAAACGACAGGCCGGGTTATGGCTACACCTTC
CDR3aa: CASSPNDRPGYGYTF

abundance: once
v_gene: TRBV5-1
d_gene: TRBD2
j_gene: TRBJ2-1
CDR3nt: TGCGCCAGCAGCCCGGCTAGCGGGATCCCACAAGGAGAGCAGTTCTTC
CDR3aa: CASSPASGIPQGEQFF

abundance: NA
v_gene: TRBV5-1
d_gene: NA
j_gene: TRBJ1-2
CDR3nt: TGCGCCAGCAGCTTGGCCCCGGAGAGGGGCTACACCTTC
CDR3aa: CASSLAPERGYTF

abundance: NA
v_gene: TRBV19
d_gene: NA
j_gene: TRBJ1-4
CDR3nt: TGTGCCAGTAGTATTTTACCTGAAAAACTGTTTTTT
CDR3aa: CASSILPEKLFF

abundance: NA
v_gene: TRBV3-1
d_gene: TRBD2
j_gene: TRBJ2-5
CDR3nt: TGTGCCAGCAGCCAAGATCTAGCGGGAGTACGGGAGACCCAGTACTTC
CDR3aa: CASSQDLAGVRETQYF

abundance: NA
v_gene: TRBV3-1
d_gene: TRBD2
j_gene: TRBJ2-5
CDR3nt: TGTGCCAGCAGACGCGGGACTAGCCTGCTATTAGAGACCCAGTACTTC
CDR3aa: CASRRGTSLLLETQYF

abundance: once
v_gene: TRBV3-1
d_gene: NA
j_gene: TRBJ2-7
CDR3nt: TGTGCCAGCAGCCTCCTTCCGGGGAGGGGGCTCCGCTTC
CDR3aa: CASSLLPGRGLRF

abundance: NA
v_gene: TRBV28
d_gene: TRBD2
j_gene: TRBJ2-1
CDR3nt: TGTGCCAGCAGTTTACATTCGGGACTAGCCACCAATGAGCAGTTCTTC
CDR3aa: CASSLHSGLATNEQFF

abundance: NA
v_gene: TRBV20-1
d_gene: TRBD1
j_gene: TRBJ2-3
CDR3nt: TGCAGTGCAACCGGGACAGGGGTCCCAGATACGCAGTATTTT
CDR3aa: CSATGTGVPDTQYF

abundance: NA
v_gene: TRBV27
d_gene: NA
j_gene: TRBJ2-1
CDR3nt: TGTGCCAGCAGATTACAGGTTGGCGGCAATGAGCAGTTCTTC
CDR3aa: CASRLQVGGNEQFF

abundance: NA
v_gene: TRBV20-1
d_gene: TRBD1
j_gene: TRBJ1-5
CDR3nt: TGCAGTGCTAGAAAGACGGGACAGGCTATTGAGCCCCAGCATTTT
CDR3aa: CSARKTGQAIEPQHF

abundance: NA
v_gene: TRBV29-1
d_gene: NA
j_gene: TRBJ1-1
CDR3nt: TGCAGCACCTCAGGTGGGGGCTGGGAAGCTTTCTTT
CDR3aa: CSTSGGGWEAFF

abundance: NA
v_gene: TRBV9
d_gene: NA
j_gene: TRBJ2-6
CDR3nt: TGTGCCAGCACCCTGGAGGAGGCTACGTCTTACGGGGCCAACGTCCTGACTTTC
CDR3aa: CASTLEEATSYGANVLTF

abundance: NA
v_gene: TRBV27
d_gene: NA
j_gene: TRBJ2-7
CDR3nt: TGTGCCAGCAGTTCCCTCGACATCTTGCTGGGGGAGCAGTACTTC
CDR3aa: CASSSLDILLGEQYF

abundance: NA
v_gene: TRBV4-1
d_gene: TRBD1
j_gene: TRBJ1-6
CDR3nt: TGCGCCAGCAGCCATGGGGACAGGGACTCACCCCTCCACTTT
CDR3aa: CASSHGDRDSPLHF

abundance: NA
v_gene: TRBV2
d_gene: TRBD2
j_gene: TRBJ2-1
CDR3nt: TGTGCCAGCAGTGAAGGGACTAGCGGGAGGGCTGGCGATGAGCAGTTCTTC
CDR3aa: CASSEGTSGRAGDEQFF

abundance: NA
v_gene: TRBV20-1
d_gene: NA
j_gene: TRBJ2-1
CDR3nt: TGCAGTGCTAGTCTGGGCGGGGTCTTAGAGTTCTTC
CDR3aa: CSASLGGVLEFF

abundance: NA
v_gene: TRBV29-1
d_gene: NA
j_gene: TRBJ2-7
CDR3nt: TGCAGCGCTGCCCCGCTGGACAGCTCCTACGAGCAGTACTTC
CDR3aa: CSAAPLDSSYEQYF

abundance: NA
v_gene: TRBV3-1
d_gene: NA
j_gene: TRBJ1-5
CDR3nt: TGTGCCAGCAGCCACGGCGGAGTTTCGCCCCAGCATTTT
CDR3aa: CASSHGGVSPQHF

abundance: NA
v_gene: TRBV5-4
d_gene: NA
j_gene: TRBJ2-3
CDR3nt: TGTGCCGCAAGGGGGGGCACAGATACGCAGTATTTT
CDR3aa: CAARGGTDTQYF

abundance: NA
v_gene: TRBV20-1
d_gene: TRBD2
j_gene: TRBJ2-1
CDR3nt: TGCAGTGCTAGTAGCGGGAGGGGGAACAATGAGCAGTTCTTC
CDR3aa: CSASSGRGNNEQFF

abundance: NA
v_gene: TRBV4-1
d_gene: TRBD1
j_gene: TRBJ2-2
CDR3nt: TGCGCCAGCAGCCAGACCGGGACAGGGAACACCGGGGAGCTGTTTTTT
CDR3aa: CASSQTGTGNTGELFF